These T cell receptor beta chains were read from a single sample in a study of blood T cells in healthy people across ages. TCRdb fed the 5' RACE reads into MiXCR, producing one record per CDR3 protein. The top ten clones hold less than 9.5% of a sample with some 1.5 million distinct CDR3 sequences, roughly 30% of them seen once. The source material was blood. Source of these receptors: a woman in her twenties or thirties in good health. The CDR3 runs from the conserved cysteine through the conserved F or W. D genes are given only for firm matches. Size values are once, few and many counts, or a class for expanded clones, and some rows have none.

j_gene	v_gene	abundance	d_gene	CDR3aa	CDR3nt
TRBJ1-2	TRBV28	many	NA	CASSLPYYGYTF	TGTGCCAGCAGTTTACCTTACTATGGCTACACCTTC
TRBJ2-5	TRBV28	NA	TRBD2	CAGSRAINPLAGARGTQYF	TGTGCCGGCAGCCGAGCGATCAACCCCCTAGCGGGGGCCCGGGGGACCCAGTACTTC
TRBJ2-7	TRBV11-2	NA	TRBD2	CASETSGGGEQYF	TGTGCCAGCGAAACTAGCGGGGGTGGCGAGCAGTACTTC
TRBJ1-2	TRBV29-1	many	TRBD1	CSVGRGHGYTF	TGCAGCGTTGGTAGGGGGCATGGCTACACCTTC
TRBJ1-4	TRBV7-2	few	NA	CASSLFTMGEKLFF	TGTGCCAGCAGCCTTTTCACGATGGGGGAAAAACTGTTTTTT
TRBJ1-5	TRBV28	NA	NA	CASSKIQGGGQPQHF	TGTGCCAGCAGTAAGATACAGGGAGGAGGTCAGCCCCAGCATTTT
TRBJ2-7	TRBV7-9	many	TRBD1	CASSSGSFDKTGSSYEQYF	TGTGCCAGCAGCTCAGGGTCATTCGACAAGACAGGGAGCTCCTACGAGCAGTACTTC
TRBJ2-7	TRBV29-1	NA	NA	CSVRDTNHEQYF	TGCAGCGTCCGGGACACTAACCACGAGCAGTACTTC
TRBJ1-6	TRBV7-3	NA	TRBD1	CASSLEPRDRGSPLHF	TGTGCCAGCAGCTTAGAACCCCGGGACAGGGGTTCACCCCTCCACTTT
TRBJ2-3	TRBV20-1	NA	TRBD2	CSATGTSGPADTQYF	TGCAGTGCAACCGGGACTAGCGGCCCCGCAGATACGCAGTATTTT
TRBJ2-5	TRBV5-1	few	TRBD2	CASSPGTSGDPTEETQYF	TGCGCCAGCAGCCCCGGGACTAGCGGGGACCCTACCGAAGAGACCCAGTACTTC
TRBJ2-1	TRBV3-1	NA	NA	CASSQGSRGVRDRFF	TGTGCCAGCAGCCAAGGTTCGCGGGGTGTTCGTGATCGGTTCTTC
TRBJ2-2	TRBV20-1	NA	TRBD1	CSARSPDRVVTGELFF	TGCAGTGCTCGTTCCCCGGACAGGGTAGTTACCGGGGAGCTGTTTTTT
TRBJ2-5	TRBV25-1	NA	TRBD1	CASSEGDRVQETQYF	TGTGCCAGCAGTGAGGGAGACAGGGTTCAAGAGACCCAGTACTTC
TRBJ1-2	TRBV20-1	few	NA	CSASMTENYGYTF	TGCAGTGCTAGTATGACAGAAAACTATGGCTACACCTTC
TRBJ2-2	TRBV12-3/TRBV12-4	few	TRBD2	CASIRGVNTGELFF	TGTGCCAGCATTCGGGGGGTGAACACCGGGGAGCTGTTTTTT
TRBJ1-1	TRBV9	many	NA	CASSDEGRAFF	TGTGCCAGCAGCGATGAGGGTAGAGCTTTCTTT
TRBJ2-3	TRBV6-5	NA	NA	CASSYSLSPVAGTDTQYF	TGTGCCAGCAGTTACTCCCTAAGCCCAGTAGCGGGCACAGATACGCAGTATTTT
TRBJ2-7	TRBV5-1	NA	TRBD2	CASSLEASGSIYEQYF	TGCGCCAGCAGCTTGGAGGCTAGCGGGAGTATATACGAGCAGTACTTC
TRBJ2-7	TRBV9	many	NA	CASSFGGDRSYEQYF	TGTGCCAGCAGCTTTGGCGGGGACAGATCCTACGAGCAGTACTTC
TRBJ2-3	TRBV6-2/TRBV6-3	NA	TRBD2	CASSSQRETDTQYF	TGTGCCAGCAGTTCCCAGCGGGAAACAGATACGCAGTATTTT
TRBJ2-1	TRBV20-1	NA	TRBD2	CSANDLAGVRNEQFF	TGCAGTGCTAACGATCTAGCGGGAGTACGGAATGAGCAGTTCTTC
TRBJ2-7	TRBV6-5	many	NA	CASWGFPGGEQYF	TGTGCCAGCTGGGGTTTCCCTGGGGGCGAGCAGTACTTC
TRBJ2-1	TRBV9	NA	TRBD2	CASRKTSGSINEQFF	TGTGCCAGCCGAAAAACTAGCGGGAGTATCAATGAGCAGTTCTTC
TRBJ1-2	TRBV9	few	NA	CASSPDGNNYGYTF	TGTGCCAGCAGCCCGGACGGGAATAACTATGGCTACACCTTC
TRBJ2-3	TRBV10-3	few	TRBD2	CAISEKGLAGASDTQYF	TGTGCCATCAGTGAGAAGGGGCTAGCGGGAGCTTCAGATACGCAGTATTTT
TRBJ2-7	TRBV27	few	NA	CASRSKDSSYEQYF	TGTGCCAGCAGGAGCAAGGACAGCTCCTACGAGCAGTACTTC
TRBJ2-1	TRBV5-1	few	TRBD2	CASSLEGLAAWFF	TGCGCCAGCAGCTTGGAAGGACTAGCGGCGTGGTTCTTC
TRBJ2-1	TRBV5-1	few	TRBD2	CTSSLGTSGYQSSYNEQFF	TGCACCAGCAGCCTGGGGACTAGCGGGTACCAGAGCTCCTACAATGAGCAGTTCTTC
TRBJ2-7	TRBV20-1	few	TRBD2	CSARKWGGGLYEQYF	TGCAGTGCTAGAAAGTGGGGGGGAGGTCTCTACGAGCAGTACTTC
TRBJ1-5	TRBV12-3/TRBV12-4	NA	TRBD1	CASKGQFNQPQHF	TGTGCCAGCAAGGGACAGTTCAATCAGCCCCAGCATTTT
TRBJ2-3	TRBV7-2	NA	TRBD2	CASSLGRLAGYTDTQYF	TGTGCCAGCAGCTTAGGAAGGCTAGCGGGGTACACAGATACGCAGTATTTT
TRBJ2-1	TRBV18	few	TRBD2	CASSSTVAGGISGEQFF	TGTGCCAGCTCATCGACCGTAGCGGGAGGAATTTCGGGTGAGCAGTTCTTC
TRBJ1-1	TRBV5-6	few	NA	CASSLGGFEAFF	TGTGCCAGCAGCTTGGGGGGGTTTGAAGCTTTCTTT
TRBJ1-4	TRBV6-5	NA	TRBD1	CASSYSWDRGGTNEKLFF	TGTGCCAGCAGTTACTCTTGGGACAGGGGTGGAACTAATGAAAAACTGTTTTTT
TRBJ2-1	TRBV29-1	NA	TRBD2	CSVESGINAQFF	TGCAGCGTTGAGAGCGGGATTAACGCGCAGTTCTTC
TRBJ2-5	TRBV3-1	NA	NA	CASSPLDGRWMKTQYF	TGTGCCAGCAGCCCCCTAGACGGGCGCTGGATGAAGACCCAGTACTTC
TRBJ1-1	TRBV5-1	few	TRBD1	CASSDPDRDTEAFF	TGCGCCAGCAGCGACCCGGACAGGGACACTGAAGCTTTCTTT
TRBJ2-6	TRBV20-1	many	NA	CSASPRVAGANVLTF	TGCAGTGCTAGCCCCAGGGTGGCTGGGGCCAACGTCCTGACTTTC
TRBJ2-7	TRBV11-2	NA	NA	CASSQIKYEQYF	TGTGCCAGCAGTCAAATTAAGTACGAGCAGTACTTC